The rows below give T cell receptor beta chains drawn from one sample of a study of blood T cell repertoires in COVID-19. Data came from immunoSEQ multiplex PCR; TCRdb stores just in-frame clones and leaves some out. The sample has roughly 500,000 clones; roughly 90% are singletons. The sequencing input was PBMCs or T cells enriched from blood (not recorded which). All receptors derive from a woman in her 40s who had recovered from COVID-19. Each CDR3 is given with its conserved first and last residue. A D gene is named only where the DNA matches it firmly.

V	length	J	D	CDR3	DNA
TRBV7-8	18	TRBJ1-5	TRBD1	CASSNQDRFNYSNQPQHF	TGTGCCAGTAGCAACCAGGACAGGTTTAATTATAGCAATCAGCCCCAGCATTTT
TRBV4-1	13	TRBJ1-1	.	CASSLRDSSFAFF	TGCGCCAGCAGCCTGCGGGACTCCAGTTTCGCTTTCTTT
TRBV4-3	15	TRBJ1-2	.	CASSQDGGVVYGYTF	TGCGCCAGCAGCCAAGACGGCGGGGTCGTCTATGGCTACACCTTC
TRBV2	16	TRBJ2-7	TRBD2	CASSGRRTSGKSKQYF	TGTGCCAGCAGTGGCCGCAGGACTAGCGGGAAGTCCAAGCAGTACTTC
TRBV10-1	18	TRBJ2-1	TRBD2	CASSTGTSGSSSYNEQFF	TGCGCCAGCAGCACCGGGACTAGCGGGTCCAGCTCCTACAATGAGCAGTTCTTC
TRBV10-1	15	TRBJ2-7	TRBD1	CASSESGTGAYEQYF	TGCGCCAGCAGTGAGTCCGGGACAGGGGCCTACGAGCAGTACTTC
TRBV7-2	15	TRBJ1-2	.	CASSLGQGSIYGYTF	TGTGCCAGCAGCTTAGGGCAGGGGTCTATCTATGGCTACACCTTC
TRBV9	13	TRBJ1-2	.	CATHPSHLYGYTF	TGTGCCACTCACCCCAGTCACCTCTATGGCTACACCTTC
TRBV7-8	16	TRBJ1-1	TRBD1	CASSLGAGTVNTEAFF	TGTGCCAGCAGCCTGGGCGCCGGGACAGTGAACACTGAAGCTTTCTTT
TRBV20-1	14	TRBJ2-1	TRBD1	CSASDRGLDNEQFF	TGCAGTGCTAGTGACAGGGGGCTGGACAATGAGCAGTTCTTC